This T cell receptor (beta chain) was recovered during a study of Ad26.COV2.S vaccination and SARS-CoV-2 variants (dated by TCRdb to about 2021). Context from the whole study: Vaccine-arm donors came from COV1001, a multicentre, randomized, double-blind, placebo-controlled phase I-IIa trial of Ad26.COV2.S in healthy adults. Investigators did not know the trial group allocation while performing experiments and assessing outcomes. Sequencing of the TCRbeta repertoire served to evaluate the specificity and breadth of SARS-CoV-2-reactive T cell receptors following Ad26.COV2.S vaccination. The TCR-sequenced set comprised approximately 32 samples: some 19 Ad26.COV2.S vaccine recipients, 5 placebo recipients and 8 SARS-CoV-2 convalescent individuals. Dosing of Ad26.COV2.S was intramuscular, at either 5x10^10 or 1x10^11 viral particles, delivered as one shot or as two shots spaced 56 days apart. Trial participants were randomized into five groups of five, in which low-dose or high-dose Ad26.COV2.S was given once or twice, or placebo was given on both occasions.

The immunoSEQ Assay was used to sequence TCRbeta CDR3 regions. After extraction, genomic DNA underwent amplification by bias-controlled multiplex PCR, followed by high-throughput sequencing. Per the original workflow: To quantify the absolute abundance of every unique TCRbeta CDR3 region, sequences were collapsed and filtered. T cell fraction was estimated by normalizing TCRbeta template counts to usable DNA, with usable DNA measured through amplification of reference genes found in all nucleated cells. Repertoire TCRs were annotated as SARS-CoV-2-specific when V gene, CDR3 amino acid sequence and J gene were exactly matched to a known reactive TCR set. MIRA supplied the reference SARS-CoV-2 TCR set, which was filtered for enrichment in COVID-19-positive ImmuneCODE repertoires so that public or cross-reactive TCRs were removed. Based on the MIRA antigens, annotated TCRs were further analysed at the level of specific ORF or position within ORF. Breadth was defined as annotated unique rearrangements over total unique productive rearrangements; depth was the summed frequency of those rearrangements. Group comparisons of TCR breadth used two-sided Wilcoxon rank-sum tests. In TCRdb, the immuneACCESS table is reduced to in-frame sequences with V and J assigned. These tables do not hold every clone; where another copy was compared, an unresolved V gene accounts for under half, and the others remain unexplained. V, J and clone size are those of that table, while D and trimming were read from the DNA. Here the sample has hundreds of thousands of clones; roughly nine tenths occur a single time. The top ten clonotypes cover approximately 1.5% of the sample.

Explained via the paper, the treatment or condition label denotes: 19 received Ad26.COV2.S at low or high dose, single or two shots; about five received placebo; per-sample allocation not given. For vaccine and placebo recipients, the sequenced repertoires came from samples collected on day 63 after the first injection. Between 29 July and 7 August 2020, Cohort 1b enrolled 20 to 30 adults aged 18-55 years at one site in Boston, USA. Ad26.COV2.S was a replication-incompetent adenovirus type 26 vector that expressed a prefusion-stabilized SARS-CoV-2 spike protein derived from the original Wuhan strain. On the study overall, not on this receptor specifically: After vaccination, substantial breadth of spike-specific CD8+ and CD4+ T cell responses was reported. The study was not powered for comparison of responses between vaccine doses or regimens. According to the authors, total T cell responses may have been underestimated by the TCR breadth and depth analyses. Compared with placebo recipients, Ad26.COV2.S recipients showed higher spike-specific TCR breadth (P = 0.0014). Comparable non-spike TCR breadth was observed between vaccine and placebo recipients, consistent with only spike being contained in the vaccine.

Note on this clone: It has no known antigen specificity. No quality values exist for individual bases; no much larger clone is one base distant.

At the junction V is shortened by 1 base and J by 6 bases, with 11 bases in between. CDR3 length: 14 amino acids, cysteine to phenylalanine. Only the CDR3 region is kept as DNA, spanning 42 bases read in frame from base 1. The CDR1 and CDR2 encoded by the germline V gene are SGHTS and YDEGEE. This TCR came from a person between 18 and 60 years old who received the Ad26.COV2.S COVID-19 vaccine or a placebo. The sequences come from peripheral blood, collected in a trial of Ad26.COV2.S vaccine versus placebo. The rearrangement combines TRBV5-8 with TRBJ1-5; possibly the D gene is TRBD1, per 5 matching bases. The CDR3 sequence is CASSLRGLGQPQHF. The DNA sequence is given as TGTGCCAGCAGCTTGAGGGGCTTGGGTCAGCCCCAGCATTTT.